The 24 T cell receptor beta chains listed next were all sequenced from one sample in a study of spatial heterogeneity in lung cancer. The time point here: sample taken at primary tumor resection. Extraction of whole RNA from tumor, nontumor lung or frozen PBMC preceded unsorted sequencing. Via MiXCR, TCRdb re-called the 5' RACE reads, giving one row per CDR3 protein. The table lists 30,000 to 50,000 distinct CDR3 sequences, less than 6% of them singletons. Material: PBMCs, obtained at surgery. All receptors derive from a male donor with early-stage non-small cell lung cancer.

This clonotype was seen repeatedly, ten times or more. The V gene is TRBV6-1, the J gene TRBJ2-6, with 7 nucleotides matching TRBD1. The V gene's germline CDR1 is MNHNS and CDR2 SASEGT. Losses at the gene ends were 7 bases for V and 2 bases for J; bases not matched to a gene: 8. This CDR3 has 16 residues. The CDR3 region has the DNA TGTGCCAGCAATTTCAGGGGGAGAGCTGGGGCCAACGTCCTGACTTTC. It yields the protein CASNFRGRAGANVLTF.

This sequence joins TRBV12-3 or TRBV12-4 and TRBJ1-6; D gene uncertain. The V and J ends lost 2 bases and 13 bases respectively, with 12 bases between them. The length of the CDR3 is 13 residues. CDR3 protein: CASSLSGRAPLHF. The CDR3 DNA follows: TGTGCCAGCAGTTTATCCGGACGGGCCCCCCTCCACTTT.

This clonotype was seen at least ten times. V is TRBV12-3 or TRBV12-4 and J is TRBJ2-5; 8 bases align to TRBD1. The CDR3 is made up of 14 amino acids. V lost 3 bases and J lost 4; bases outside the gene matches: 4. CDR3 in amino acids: CASSFAGGSETQYF. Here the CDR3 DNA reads TGTGCCAGCAGTTTTGCAGGGGGCTCAGAGACCCAGTACTTC.

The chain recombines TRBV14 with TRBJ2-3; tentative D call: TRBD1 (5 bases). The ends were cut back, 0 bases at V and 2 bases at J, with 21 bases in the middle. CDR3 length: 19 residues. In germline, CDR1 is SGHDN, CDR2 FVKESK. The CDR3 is CASSQDSLGVPLYTDTQYF. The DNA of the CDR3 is TGTGCCAGCAGCCAAGATTCATTAGGGGTCCCTCTCTACACAGATACGCAGTATTTT.

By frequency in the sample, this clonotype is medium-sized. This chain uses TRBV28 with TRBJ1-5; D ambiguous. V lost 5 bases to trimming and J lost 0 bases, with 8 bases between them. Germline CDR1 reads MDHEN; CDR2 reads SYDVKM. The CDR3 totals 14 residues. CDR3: CASSKGHSNQPQHF. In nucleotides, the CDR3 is TGTGCCAGCAGTAAAGGGCATAGCAATCAGCCCCAGCATTTT.

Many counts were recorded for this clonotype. The CDR3 protein is CASSLVGGGSTNEKLFF. For the CDR3, the DNA is TGCGCCAGCAGCTTGGTCGGGGGCGGCTCAACTAATGAAAAACTGTTTTTT. This chain uses TRBV5-1 with TRBJ1-4, with D possibly being TRBD1 (6 bases). Germline loops: CDR1 SGHRS, CDR2 YFSETQ. The CDR3 has 17 amino acids. V was shortened by 0 bases and J by 0 bases, with 12 bases between the two germline ends. The variable domain in full, with the rest retrieved from reference TRBV5-1 and TRBJ1-4, is KAGVTQTPRYLIKTRGQQVTLSCSPISGHRSVSWYQQTPGQGLQFLFEYFSETQRNKGNFPGRFSGRQFSNSRSEMNVSTLELGDSALYLCASSLVGGGSTNEKLFFGSGTQLSVL.

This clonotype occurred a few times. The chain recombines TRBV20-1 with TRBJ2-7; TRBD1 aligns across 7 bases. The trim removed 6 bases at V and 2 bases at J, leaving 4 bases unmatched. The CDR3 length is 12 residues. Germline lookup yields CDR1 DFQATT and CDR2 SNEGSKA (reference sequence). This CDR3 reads CSAPGTAYEQYF. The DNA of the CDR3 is TGCAGTGCGCCCGGGACAGCCTACGAGCAGTACTTC.

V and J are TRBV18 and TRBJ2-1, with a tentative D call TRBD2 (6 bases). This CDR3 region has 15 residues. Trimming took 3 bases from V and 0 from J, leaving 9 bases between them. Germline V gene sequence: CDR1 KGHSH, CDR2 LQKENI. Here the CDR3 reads CASSPGLSSYNEQFF. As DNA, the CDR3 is TGTGCCAGCTCACCGGGACTCAGCTCCTACAATGAGCAGTTCTTC.

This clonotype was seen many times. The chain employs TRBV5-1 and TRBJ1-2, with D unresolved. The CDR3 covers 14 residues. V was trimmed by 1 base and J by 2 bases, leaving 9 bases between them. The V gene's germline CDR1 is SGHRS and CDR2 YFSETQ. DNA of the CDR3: TGCGCCAGCAGCTTGTCAGGCGAGAACTATGGCTACACCTTC. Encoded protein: CASSLSGENYGYTF.

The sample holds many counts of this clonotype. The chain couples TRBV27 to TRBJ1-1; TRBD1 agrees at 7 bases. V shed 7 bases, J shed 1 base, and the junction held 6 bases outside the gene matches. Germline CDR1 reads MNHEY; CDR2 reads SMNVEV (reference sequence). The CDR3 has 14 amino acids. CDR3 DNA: TGTGCCAGCAATCGACAGGGACCGAACACTGAAGCTTTCTTT. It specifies CASNRQGPNTEAFF.

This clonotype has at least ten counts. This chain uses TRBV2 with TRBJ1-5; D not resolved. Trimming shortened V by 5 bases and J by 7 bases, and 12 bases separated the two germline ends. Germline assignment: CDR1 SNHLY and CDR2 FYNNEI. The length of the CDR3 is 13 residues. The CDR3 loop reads CASSNTQEQPQHF. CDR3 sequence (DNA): TGTGCCAGCAGTAACACGCAGGAACAGCCCCAGCATTTT.

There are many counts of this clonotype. The CDR3 DNA sequence: TGTGCCAGCAGCCAAGATGGGGGGGCGAGCAATCAGCCCCAGCATTTT. Translated, it gives CASSQDGGASNQPQHF. The chain carries TRBV4-2 and TRBJ1-5; perhaps TRBD1 as D (6 bases). V was clipped by 0 bases and J by 1 base, with 10 bases between them. The germline V gene has CDR1 LGHNA and CDR2 YNFKEQ. CDR3 length: 16 residues.

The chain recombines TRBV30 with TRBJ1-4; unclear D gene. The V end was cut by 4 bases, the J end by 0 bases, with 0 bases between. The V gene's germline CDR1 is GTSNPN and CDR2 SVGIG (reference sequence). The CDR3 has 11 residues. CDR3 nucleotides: TGTGCCTGGACAACTAATGAAAAACTGTTTTTT. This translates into CAWTTNEKLFF.

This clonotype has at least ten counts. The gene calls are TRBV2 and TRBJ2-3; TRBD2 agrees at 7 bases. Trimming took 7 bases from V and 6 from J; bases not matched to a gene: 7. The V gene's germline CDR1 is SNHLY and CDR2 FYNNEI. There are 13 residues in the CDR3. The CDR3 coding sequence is TGTGCCAGCAAGGGAGGGCTATCGGATACGCAGTATTTT. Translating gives CASKGGLSDTQYF.

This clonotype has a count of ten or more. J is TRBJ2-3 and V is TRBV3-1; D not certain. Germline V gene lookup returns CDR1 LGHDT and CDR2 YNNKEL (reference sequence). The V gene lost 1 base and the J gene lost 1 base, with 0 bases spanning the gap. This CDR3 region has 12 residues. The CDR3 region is CASSQGTDTQYF. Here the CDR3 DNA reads TGTGCCAGCAGCCAAGGCACAGATACGCAGTATTTT.

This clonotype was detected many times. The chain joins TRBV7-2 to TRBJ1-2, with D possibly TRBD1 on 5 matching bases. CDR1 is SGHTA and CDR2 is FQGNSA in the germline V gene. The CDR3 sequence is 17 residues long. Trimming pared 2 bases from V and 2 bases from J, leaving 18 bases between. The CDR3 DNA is TGTGCCAGCAGCTTATTAGGTGGCGTGGGGCCAAACTATGGCTACACCTTC. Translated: CASSLLGGVGPNYGYTF.

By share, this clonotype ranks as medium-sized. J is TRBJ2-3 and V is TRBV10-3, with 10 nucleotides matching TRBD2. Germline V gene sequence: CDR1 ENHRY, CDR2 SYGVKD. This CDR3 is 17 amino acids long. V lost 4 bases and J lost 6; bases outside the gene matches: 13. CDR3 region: CAISGVETSGSIDTQYF. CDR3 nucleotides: TGTGCCATCAGTGGCGTCGAGACTAGCGGGTCTATTGATACGCAGTATTTT.

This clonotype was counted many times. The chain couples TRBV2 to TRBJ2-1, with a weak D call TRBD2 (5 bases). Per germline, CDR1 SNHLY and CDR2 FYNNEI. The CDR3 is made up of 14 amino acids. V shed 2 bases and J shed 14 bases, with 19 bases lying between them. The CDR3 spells CASSELGLQSGEFF. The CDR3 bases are TGTGCCAGCAGTGAACTAGGACTCCAATCTGGAGAGTTCTTC.

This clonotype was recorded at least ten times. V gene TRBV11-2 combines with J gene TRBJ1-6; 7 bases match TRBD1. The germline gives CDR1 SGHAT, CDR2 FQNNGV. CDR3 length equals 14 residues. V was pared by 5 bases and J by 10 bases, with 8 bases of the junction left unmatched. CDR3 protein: CASSGRTGRSPLHF. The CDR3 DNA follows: TGTGCCAGCAGCGGAAGGACAGGCCGATCACCCCTCCACTTT.

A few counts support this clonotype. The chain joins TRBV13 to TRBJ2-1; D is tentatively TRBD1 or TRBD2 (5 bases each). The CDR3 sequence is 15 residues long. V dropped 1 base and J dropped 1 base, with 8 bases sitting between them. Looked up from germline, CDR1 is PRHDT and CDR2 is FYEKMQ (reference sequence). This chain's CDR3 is CASSLEGESYNEQFF. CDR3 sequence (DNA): TGTGCCAGCAGCTTAGAAGGGGAGTCCTACAATGAGCAGTTCTTC. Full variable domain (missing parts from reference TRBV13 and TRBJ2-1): AAGVIQSPRHLIKEKRETATLKCYPIPRHDTVYWYQQGPGQDPQFLISFYEKMQSDKGSIPDRFSAQQFSDYHSELNMSSLELGDSALYFCASSLEGESYNEQFFGPGTRLTVL.

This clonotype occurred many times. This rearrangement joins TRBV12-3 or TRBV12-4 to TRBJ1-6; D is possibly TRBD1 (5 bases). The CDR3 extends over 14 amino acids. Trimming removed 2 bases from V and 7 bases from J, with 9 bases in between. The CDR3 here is CASSLSGTNSPLHF. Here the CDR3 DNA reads TGTGCCAGCAGTTTATCCGGGACGAATTCACCCCTCCACTTT.

This CDR3 is CAISDSRAQETQYF. The CDR3 coding sequence is TGTGCCATCAGTGATTCGAGAGCCCAAGAGACCCAGTACTTC. This chain uses TRBV10-3 with TRBJ2-5; D is unclear. Trimming took 3 bases from V and 1 from J, leaving 9 bases between them. Germline V gene sequence: CDR1 ENHRY, CDR2 SYGVKD. The CDR3 loop spans 14 amino acids.

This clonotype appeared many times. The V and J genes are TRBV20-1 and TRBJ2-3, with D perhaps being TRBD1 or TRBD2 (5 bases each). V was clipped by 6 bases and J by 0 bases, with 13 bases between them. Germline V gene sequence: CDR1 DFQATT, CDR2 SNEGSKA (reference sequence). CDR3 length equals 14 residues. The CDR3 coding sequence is TGCAGTGCCAAGCAGGGAGCTAGCACAGATACGCAGTATTTT. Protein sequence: CSAKQGASTDTQYF.

CDR3 in DNA: TGTGCCAGCTCACCAGCCTCGTATAACAATGAGCAGTTCTTC. Encoded protein: CASSPASYNNEQFF. This chain links TRBV18 with TRBJ2-1; D ambiguous. This CDR3 region has 14 residues. Trimming pared 2 bases from V and 5 bases from J, leaving 10 bases between. Germline V gene sequence: CDR1 KGHSH, CDR2 LQKENI.